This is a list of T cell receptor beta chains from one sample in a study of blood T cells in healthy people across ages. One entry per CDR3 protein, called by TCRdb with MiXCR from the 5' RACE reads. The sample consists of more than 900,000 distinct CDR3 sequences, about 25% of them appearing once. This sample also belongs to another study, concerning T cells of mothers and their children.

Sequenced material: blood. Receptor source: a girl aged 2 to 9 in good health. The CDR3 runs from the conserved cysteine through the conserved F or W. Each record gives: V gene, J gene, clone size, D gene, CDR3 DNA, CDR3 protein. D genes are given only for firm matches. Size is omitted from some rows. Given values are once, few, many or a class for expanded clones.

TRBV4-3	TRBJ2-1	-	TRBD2	TGCGCCAGCAGCCAACGACTAGCGGGGGGCGGTACGTACAATGAGCAGTTCTTC	CASSQRLAGGGTYNEQFF
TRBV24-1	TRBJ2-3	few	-	TGTGCCACCAGTCCCGACGCAGATACGCAGTATTTT	CATSPDADTQYF
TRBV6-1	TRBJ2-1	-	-	TGTGCCAGCAGTGAGATCGGGCATGAGCAGTTCTTC	CASSEIGHEQFF
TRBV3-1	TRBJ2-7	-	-	TGTGCCAACAGCCAAGATAGGGTCAGCTACGAGCAGTACTTC	CANSQDRVSYEQYF
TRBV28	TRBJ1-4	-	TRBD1	TGTGCCAGCAGTTCCCGGGGGGACAGCTCGGAAAAACTGTTTTTT	CASSSRGDSSEKLFF
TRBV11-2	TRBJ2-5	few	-	TGTGCCAGCAGCCCAATCGCCGACCAAGAGACCCAGTACTTC	CASSPIADQETQYF
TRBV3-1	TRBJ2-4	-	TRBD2	TGTGCCAGCAGCCATCGACTAGCGAAGACACCCCTAGCCAAAAACATTCAGTACTTC	CASSHRLAKTPLAKNIQYF
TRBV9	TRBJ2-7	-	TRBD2	TGTGCCAGCAGCCCCCTCGGGGACTACTACGAGCAGTACTTC	CASSPLGDYYEQYF
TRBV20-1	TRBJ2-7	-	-	TGCAGTGCTAAACCCAACCCCTGCGAGCAGTACTTC	CSAKPNPCEQYF
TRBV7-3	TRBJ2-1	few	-	TGTGCCAGCAGCGCCAGACTAGACAATGAGCAGTTCTTC	CASSARLDNEQFF
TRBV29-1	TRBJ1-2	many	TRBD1	TGCAGCGTAGGACAGGGCGACGGCTATGGCTACACCTTC	CSVGQGDGYGYTF
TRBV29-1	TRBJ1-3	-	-	TGCAGCGTTGTGTCGGGTACTGGAAACACCATATATTTT	CSVVSGTGNTIYF
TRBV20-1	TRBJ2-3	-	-	TGCAGTGCTAGCGGTGGGGGGCCCTCCAACACAGATACGCAGTATTTT	CSASGGGPSNTDTQYF
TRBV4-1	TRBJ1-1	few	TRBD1	TGCGCCAGCAGCCCCGGGGACAGGGGGAACACTGAAGCTTTCTTT	CASSPGDRGNTEAFF
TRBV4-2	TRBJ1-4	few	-	TGTGCCAGCAGCCAAAATGGGCCCGGGGCTAATGAAAAACTGTTTTTT	CASSQNGPGANEKLFF
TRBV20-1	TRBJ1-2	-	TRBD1	TGCAGTGCTAGATATGACAGGGCGAAAGGTGGCTACACCTTC	CSARYDRAKGGYTF
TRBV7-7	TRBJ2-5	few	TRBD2	TGTGCTAGCAGTTATAGCGGGGGGCCGGGAGAGACCCAGTACTTC	CASSYSGGPGETQYF
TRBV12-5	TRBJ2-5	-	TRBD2	TGTGCTAGTGGCCCTCGGGGAGGGGTCGAGACCCAGTACTTC	CASGPRGGVETQYF
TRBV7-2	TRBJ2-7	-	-	TGTGCCAGCAGCTTCTCGGGGGAAACCTACGAGCAGTACTTC	CASSFSGETYEQYF
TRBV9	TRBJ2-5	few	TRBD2	TGTGCCAGCAGCGTAGATCGACTAGCGCAAGAGACCCAGTACTTC	CASSVDRLAQETQYF
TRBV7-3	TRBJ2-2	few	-	TGTGCCAGCAGCCTACTCCCGGGCACGAACACCGGGGAGCTGTTTTTT	CASSLLPGTNTGELFF
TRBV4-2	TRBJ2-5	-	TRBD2	TGTGCCAGCAGCCAAGATTCGGCGGGGGAACCCCAAGAGACCCAGTACTTC	CASSQDSAGEPQETQYF
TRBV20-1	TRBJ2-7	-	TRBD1	TGCAGTGCTAGGGACCGGGACAGGGCCACCTACGAGCAGTACTTC	CSARDRDRATYEQYF
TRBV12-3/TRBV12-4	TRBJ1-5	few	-	TGTGCAGAACCGACTGGGAATCAGCCCCAGCATTTT	CAEPTGNQPQHF
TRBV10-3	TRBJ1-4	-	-	TGTGCCATCAGTGAGTCGACGGTTATCCCCCTCTTCGAGAGACAGTCAGCTAATGAAAAACTGTTTTTT	CAISESTVIPLFERQSANEKLFF
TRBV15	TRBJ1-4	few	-	TGTGCCACCAGCAGAGATCGACAGGAAAAACTGTTTTTT	CATSRDRQEKLFF
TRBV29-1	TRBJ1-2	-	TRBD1	TGCAGCGTTTTCCAGGGGGTTAAGATCTATGGCTACACCTTC	CSVFQGVKIYGYTF
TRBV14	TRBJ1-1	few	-	TGTGCCAGCAGCCCCTACTCAGGAAGTCTGGACACTGAAGCTTTCTTT	CASSPYSGSLDTEAFF
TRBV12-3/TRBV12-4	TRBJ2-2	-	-	TGTGCCAGCACCCATAGTATGACCGGGGAGCTGTTTTTT	CASTHSMTGELFF
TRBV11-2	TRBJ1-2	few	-	TGTGCCAGCAGCCCTACGGGGCAAGGGGGAGGCTACACCTTC	CASSPTGQGGGYTF
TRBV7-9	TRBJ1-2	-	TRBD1	TGTGCCAGCAGCCCGGGACAGGGTTTCTTTGGCTACACCTTC	CASSPGQGFFGYTF
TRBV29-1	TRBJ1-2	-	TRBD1	TGCAGCGTTGGTTATGACAGGGGGCATGGTGGCTACACCTTC	CSVGYDRGHGGYTF
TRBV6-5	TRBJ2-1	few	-	TGTGCCAGCAGCCCCGACAGCAACAATGAGCAGTTCTTC	CASSPDSNNEQFF
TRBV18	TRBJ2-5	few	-	TGTGCCAGCTCACTCAGACCGGGGGGACAGGAGACCCAGTACTTC	CASSLRPGGQETQYF
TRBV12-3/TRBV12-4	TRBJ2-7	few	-	TGTGCCAGCAGTTCCCAGGGGCCTTACGAGCAGTACTTC	CASSSQGPYEQYF
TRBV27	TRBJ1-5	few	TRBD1	TGTGCCAGCAGTTTAGGAATAACAGGGGGTCAGCCCCAGCATTTT	CASSLGITGGQPQHF
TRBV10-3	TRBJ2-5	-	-	TGTGCCATCAGTGATAGGGCCCAGGAAGAGACCCAGTACTTC	CAISDRAQEETQYF
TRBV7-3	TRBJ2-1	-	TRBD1	TGTGCCAGCAGCGGGAAAACAGGGGGAGCGAATGAGCAGTTCTTC	CASSGKTGGANEQFF
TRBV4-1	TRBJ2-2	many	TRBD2	TGCGCCAGCAGCCAGATAAGCGGGGCCGGGGAGCTGTTTTTT	CASSQISGAGELFF
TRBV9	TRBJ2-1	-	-	TGTGCCAGCAGCATCCGGACTCTCGGCGGGTACAATGAGCAGTTCTTC	CASSIRTLGGYNEQFF
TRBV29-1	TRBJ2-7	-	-	TGCAGCGTTGAAAGGGGGTATGGGGAATACGAGCAGTACTTC	CSVERGYGEYEQYF
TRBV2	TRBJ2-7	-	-	TGTGCCAGCGACGGATTGGCGGGGATAAATCCCTCCTACGAGCAGTACTTC	CASDGLAGINPSYEQYF
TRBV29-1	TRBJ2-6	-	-	TGCAGCGCCAAAGTCCAGGGTTCCCCCTCTGGGGCCAACGTCCTGACTTTC	CSAKVQGSPSGANVLTF
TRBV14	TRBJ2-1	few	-	TGTGCCAGCAGCCCCGTGGAAAATGAGCAGTTCTTC	CASSPVENEQFF
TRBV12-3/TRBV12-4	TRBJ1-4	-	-	TGTGCCAGCAGCACCACTCAGACCGTGCGGGAAAAACTGTTTTTT	CASSTTQTVREKLFF
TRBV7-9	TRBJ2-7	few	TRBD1	TGTGCCAGCAGTTCAGGGGGACCCACCCTCCCCTTGTCCTACGAGCAGTACTTC	CASSSGGPTLPLSYEQYF
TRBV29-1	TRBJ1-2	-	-	TGCAGCGTTGACTGGGGTCAGATTGGCTACACCTTC	CSVDWGQIGYTF
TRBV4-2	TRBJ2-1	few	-	TGTGCCAGCAGCCAAGAGTTGGGCAGGAGCTCCTACAATGAGCAGTTCTTC	CASSQELGRSSYNEQFF
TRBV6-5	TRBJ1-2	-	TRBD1	TGTGCCAGCGCGGGTCACGGGACAGGGTATGGCTACACCTTC	CASAGHGTGYGYTF
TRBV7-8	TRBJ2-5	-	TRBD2	TGTGCCAGCAGCACACGACTCCTGGGGGGGGAAAAAGAGACCCAGTACTTC	CASSTRLLGGEKETQYF
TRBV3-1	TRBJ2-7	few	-	TGTGCCAGCAGCCAAGTTGGGGCGGGGGCCTCACCGGCCGAGCAGTACTTC	CASSQVGAGASPAEQYF